The source of this TCR beta chain is a study of neurological immune-mediated disorders. Whole-study results and caveats: None of the CDR3 amino acid sequences found in expanded clones was shared across subjects. This suggests that the TCR-beta repertoires were private in all groups.

This clonotype was seen repeatedly, ten times or more. The antigen is undetermined. Germline V gene sequence: CDR1 DFQATT, CDR2 SNEGSKA (reference sequence). Trimming took 0 bases from V and 10 from J; bases not matched to a gene: 8. This CDR3 spans 15 amino acids. Regarding time point: longitudinal time-point 1 (baseline). Over 170 million TCR-beta sequences, together covering 15-18 subjects, were produced by every individual sequencing run that was carried out. One entry per CDR3 protein, called by TCRdb with MiXCR from the 5' RACE reads. The data show around 37,000 distinct CDR3 sequences, less than 3.5% seen once.

Material: PBMCs. This TCR was recovered from a woman aged 55-69 years with multiple sclerosis. The chain uses TRBV20-1 and TRBJ1-6, with 8 bases lining up with TRBD1. The CDR3 region has the DNA TGCAGTGCTAGAGATGACGGCAGGGGGCGGTCACCCCTCCACTTT. Translated: CSARDDGRGRSPLHF.